Only one count was recorded for the clone carrying this T cell receptor beta chain. Germline V CDR1 and CDR2: KGHSH, LQKENI. CDR3 length: 15 amino acids. The V gene lost 2 bases and the J gene lost 3 bases, with 11 bases spanning the gap. The protocol was immunoSEQ multiplex PCR, while the TCRdb copy is restricted to in-frame clones and leaves out a portion. The sample has some 64,000 clones, about 90% seen once. This record comes from a study of control samples from healthy donors and cancer patients. The J gene is TRBJ1-3, the V gene TRBV18, with a weak D call TRBD1 (5 bases). Sequencing was done on a sample of PBMCs. This TCR derives from a woman aged 50 to 60 with head and neck cancer. Here the CDR3 DNA reads TGTGCCAGCTCACCATTTGAGGGGATTGGAAACACCATATATTTT. Translated: CASSPFEGIGNTIYF.